Below, 14 T cell receptor beta chains from the same sample are listed, as sequenced in a study of blood T cell repertoires in COVID-19. Sequencing was performed with immunoSEQ multiplex PCR; in TCRdb, only in-frame clones are kept and a portion is missing. This sample has a few hundred thousand clones, with less than 90% found just once. Source material: peripheral blood. The receptors shown here come from a man aged 65 to 85 with acute or convalescent COVID-19.

The chain combines TRBV9 with TRBJ2-4; 12 bases map to TRBD2. The germline V gene encodes CDR1 SGDLS and CDR2 YYNGEE. The CDR3 runs 16 residues. V gave up 4 bases and J gave up 8 bases; unmatched junction bases: 10. The chain's CDR3 is CASSPLAGGPIDIQYF. DNA for the CDR3: TGTGCCAGCAGCCCTCTAGCGGGAGGGCCTATCGACATTCAGTACTTC.

The chain couples TRBV18 to TRBJ1-1; 10 bases map to TRBD1. Germline V lookup: CDR1 KGHSH, CDR2 LQKENI. This CDR3 is built from 17 residues. V trimming: 7 bases; J trimming: 1 base; junction bases outside the gene matches: 12. This CDR3 is CASFPRMDRGGNTEAFF. The CDR3 nucleotides are TGTGCCAGCTTTCCGAGAATGGACAGGGGGGGGAACACTGAAGCTTTCTTT.

V is TRBV4-1 and J is TRBJ2-1; 7 bases line up with TRBD2. Losses at the gene ends were 4 bases for V and 10 bases for J; bases not matched to a gene: 7. Germline CDR1 reads MGHRA; CDR2 reads YSYEKL. This CDR3 contains 13 residues. The CDR3 DNA sequence: TGCGCCAGCAGCCCACGACTAGCTGCGGAGCAGTTCTTC. It codes for CASSPRLAAEQFF.

V and J are TRBV2 and TRBJ2-1, with 7 bases that match TRBD2. V trimming: 3 bases; J trimming: 5 bases; junction bases outside the gene matches: 7. CDR1 and CDR2 from the germline V gene are SNHLY and FYNNEI. The CDR3 consists of 15 residues. CDR3 DNA sequence: TGTGCCAGCAGTGAGGAGAAAGGGACTAACAATGAGCAGTTCTTC. Its translation is CASSEEKGTNNEQFF. Supplemented by reference TRBV2 and TRBJ2-1, the full variable domain reads EPEVTQTPSHQVTQMGQEVILRCVPISNHLYFYWYRQILGQKVEFLVSFYNNEISEKSEIFDDQFSVERPDGSNFTLKIRSTKLEDSAMYFCASSEEKGTNNEQFFGPGTRLTVL.

The chain links TRBV5-1 to TRBJ1-5, with 8 bases that match TRBD1. V was pared by 2 bases and J by 7 bases, with 8 bases of the junction left unmatched. CDR1 and CDR2 (germline): SGHRS, YFSETQ. CDR3 length equals 15 residues. CDR3 protein: CASSLKTGEYQPQHF. For the CDR3, the DNA is TGCGCCAGCAGCTTAAAGACAGGGGAATACCAGCCCCAGCATTTT.

This chain links TRBV6-2 or TRBV6-3 with TRBJ1-5; 9 nucleotides align to TRBD1. The germline V gene has CDR1 MNHEY and CDR2 SVGEGT. The CDR3 has 16 amino acids. Unmatched junction bases numbered 10, after V lost 5 bases and J lost 5 bases. CDR3 loop: CASSHLGTGRYQPQHF. The DNA for the CDR3 is TGTGCCAGCAGTCACCTAGGGACAGGGAGATATCAGCCCCAGCATTTT.

The rearrangement joins TRBV30 to TRBJ2-2, with 7 bases lining up with TRBD1. CDR1 is GTSNPN and CDR2 is SVGIG in the germline V gene (reference sequence). CDR3 size: 14 residues. Trimming cost V 0 bases and J 5 bases; bases outside gene matches: 3. DNA of the CDR3: TGTGCCTGGAGTGTCCTGGGACAGACCGGGGAGCTGTTTTTT. This encodes CAWSVLGQTGELFF.

This clone was detected only a few times. The chain joins TRBV27 to TRBJ1-5; D not certain. The CDR3 is 15 residues long. Per the germline V gene, CDR1 is MNHEY and CDR2 is SMNVEV (reference sequence). Deletions cut 4 bases from V and 0 bases from J, with 10 bases between. The CDR3 nucleotides read TGTGCCAGCAGTTCCACCAGGCTTAGCAATCAGCCCCAGCATTTT. Encoded protein: CASSSTRLSNQPQHF.

V usage is TRBV15 and J usage is TRBJ2-1, with D tentatively TRBD2 (6 bases). Trimming took off 1 base at V and 0 bases at J, with 13 bases between the two ends. The CDR3 extends over 17 amino acids. The V gene's germline CDR1 is LNHNV and CDR2 YYDKDF (reference sequence). Written as DNA, the CDR3 is TGTGCCACCAGCAGAGCTCTGGGGACTGGCTCCTACAATGAGCAGTTCTTC. It specifies CATSRALGTGSYNEQFF.

About this clone itself: At one end the junction does not follow the germline gene, possibly because of a read error. The chain carries TRBV5-1 and TRBJ2-3; 9 bases line up with TRBD1. This CDR3 has 16 residues. Germline V gene data show CDR1 as SGHRS and CDR2 as YFSETQ. CDR3 sequence: CATSTGTGRDRDTQYF. DNA of the CDR3: TGCGCCACCAGCACCGGGACAGGGCGAGATAGAGATACGCAGTATTTT.

The V gene is TRBV20-1, the J gene TRBJ2-1, with TRBD2 matching over 9 bases. Losses at the gene ends were 4 bases for V and 13 bases for J; bases not matched to a gene: 2. Per germline, CDR1 DFQATT and CDR2 SNEGSKA (reference sequence). CDR3 size: 10 residues. The DNA for the CDR3 is TGCAGTGCTACTAGCGGGGTCCAGTTCTTC. It yields the protein CSATSGVQFF.

The V and J genes are TRBV7-2 and TRBJ2-7; D may be TRBD2 (5 bases). The V end was cut by 8 bases, the J end by 0 bases, with 17 bases between. This CDR3 region has 15 residues. Germline V gene lookup returns CDR1 SGHTA and CDR2 FQGNSA. The CDR3 DNA is TGTGCCAGCTCCCCAAACTCGGGGAGCTCCTACGAGCAGTACTTC. Its translation: CASSPNSGSSYEQYF.

The V and J genes are TRBV9 and TRBJ1-4; 7 positions agree with TRBD1. Trimming took 10 bases from V and 6 from J; bases not matched to a gene: 9. Per germline, CDR1 SGDLS and CDR2 YYNGEE. This CDR3 contains 13 residues. CDR3 bases: TGTGCCGGTAAGACAGGGTCAGATGAAAAACTGTTTTTT. Amino acid sequence: CAGKTGSDEKLFF.

The chain carries TRBV27 and TRBJ1-6; weak D call: TRBD1 (5 bases). The germline V gene has CDR1 MNHEY and CDR2 SMNVEV (reference sequence). The CDR3 consists of 16 residues. With 1 base removed from V and 0 bases from J, the gap between germline ends came to 7 bases. CDR3 sequence reads: CASSLYRSSYNSPLHF. The CDR3 coding sequence is TGTGCCAGCAGTTTATACAGGAGCTCCTATAATTCACCCCTCCACTTT.